This T cell receptor beta chain was sequenced for a study of cytomegalovirus exposure and HLA in healthy donors. Assay: immunoSEQ multiplex PCR; the TCRdb copy retains only in-frame clones and omits some. The table has some 150,000 clones, 80% to 90% seen once. This receptor was identified in a woman younger than 30 in good health and CMV-seropositive. The material sequenced was PBMCs.

CDR3 amino acids: CASSLITQETQYF. In DNA form, the CDR3 reads TGTGCCAGTAGCCTAATTACCCAAGAGACCCAGTACTTC. V gene TRBV19 combines with J gene TRBJ2-5; D remains unclear. CDR3 size: 13 residues. CDR1 and CDR2 (germline): LNHDA, SQIVND (reference sequence). The germline V and J ends were trimmed by 6 bases and 1 base, with 9 bases remaining between them.